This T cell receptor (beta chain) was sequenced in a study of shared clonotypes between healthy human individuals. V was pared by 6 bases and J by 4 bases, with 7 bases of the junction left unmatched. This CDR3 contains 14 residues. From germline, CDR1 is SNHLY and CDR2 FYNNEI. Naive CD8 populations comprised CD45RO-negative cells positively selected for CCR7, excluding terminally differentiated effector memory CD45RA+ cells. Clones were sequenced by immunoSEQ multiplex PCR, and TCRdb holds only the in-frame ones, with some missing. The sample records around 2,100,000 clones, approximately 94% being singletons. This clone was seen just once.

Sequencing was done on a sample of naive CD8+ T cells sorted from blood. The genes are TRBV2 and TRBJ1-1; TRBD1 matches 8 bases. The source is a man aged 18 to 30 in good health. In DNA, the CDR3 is TGTGCCAGCAGCGATGGACAGGGTGCCACTGAAGCTTTCTTT. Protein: CASSDGQGATEAFF.